This T cell receptor (beta chain) emerged from a study of blood T cell repertoires in COVID-19. Study-level background: COVID-19 samples collected from the United States, Italy and Spain covered acute and convalescent phases.

The V end lost 1 base, the J end lost 6 bases, and 12 bases lay between the germline ends. The CDR3 sequence is 15 residues long. Per the germline V gene, CDR1 is LGHDT and CDR2 is YNNKEL (reference sequence). Produced via immunoSEQ multiplex PCR; TCRdb's table is partial and in-frame only. The profile shows hundreds of thousands of clones, 88% of them singletons. The rearrangement joins TRBV3-1 (or the pseudogene TRBV3-2) to TRBJ2-2; no definite D call. Source material: peripheral blood. This sequence originates from a human donor in a cohort sampled during active COVID-19. The CDR3 here is CASSQGPLDPGELFF. CDR3 DNA: TGTGCCAGCAGCCAAGGGCCTCTAGATCCCGGGGAGCTGTTTTTT.